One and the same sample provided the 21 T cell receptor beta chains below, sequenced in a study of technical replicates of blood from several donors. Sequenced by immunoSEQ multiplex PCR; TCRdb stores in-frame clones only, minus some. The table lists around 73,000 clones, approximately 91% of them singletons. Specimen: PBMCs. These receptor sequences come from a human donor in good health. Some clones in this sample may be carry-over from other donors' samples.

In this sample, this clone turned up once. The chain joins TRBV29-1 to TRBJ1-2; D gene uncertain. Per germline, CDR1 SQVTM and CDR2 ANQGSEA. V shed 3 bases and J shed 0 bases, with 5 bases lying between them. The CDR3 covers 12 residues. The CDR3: CSVDRTNYGYTF. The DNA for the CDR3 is TGCAGCGTTGACAGAACTAACTATGGCTACACCTTC.

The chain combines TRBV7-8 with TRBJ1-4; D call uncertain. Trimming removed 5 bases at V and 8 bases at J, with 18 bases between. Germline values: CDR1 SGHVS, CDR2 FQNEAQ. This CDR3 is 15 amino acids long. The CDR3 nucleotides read TGTGCCAGCAGCCCCACGGGATACACGGGAGAAAAACTGTTTTTT. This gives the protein CASSPTGYTGEKLFF.

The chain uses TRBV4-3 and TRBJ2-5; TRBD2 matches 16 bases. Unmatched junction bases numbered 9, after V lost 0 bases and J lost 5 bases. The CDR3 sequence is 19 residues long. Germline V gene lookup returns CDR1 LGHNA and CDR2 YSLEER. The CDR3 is CASSQDLKGTSGRDETQYF. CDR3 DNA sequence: TGCGCCAGCAGCCAAGATCTGAAGGGGACTAGCGGGAGGGACGAGACCCAGTACTTC.

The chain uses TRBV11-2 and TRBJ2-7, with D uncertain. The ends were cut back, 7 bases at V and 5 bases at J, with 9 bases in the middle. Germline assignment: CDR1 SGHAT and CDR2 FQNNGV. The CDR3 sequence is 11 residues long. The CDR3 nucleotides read TGTGCCAGCACCTTTTATCACGAGCAGTACTTC. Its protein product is CASTFYHEQYF.

CDR3 nucleotides: TGTGCCACCAGCAGAGATTGGGGGAGGGAGCAGTACTTC. Its translation is CATSRDWGREQYF. The chain uses TRBV15 and TRBJ2-7; perhaps TRBD2 as D (6 bases). Germline CDR1 and CDR2: LNHNV and YYDKDF (reference sequence). Between the trimmed V and J ends, which lost 0 bases and 7 bases, there was a span of 10 bases. The CDR3 runs 13 residues.

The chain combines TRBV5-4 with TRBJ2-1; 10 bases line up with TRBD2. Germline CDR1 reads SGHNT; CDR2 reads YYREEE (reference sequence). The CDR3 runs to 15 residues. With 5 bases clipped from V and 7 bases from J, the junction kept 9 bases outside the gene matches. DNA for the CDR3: TGTGCCAGCAGATCTTTAGCGGGAGGTATAAATGAGCAGTTCTTC. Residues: CASRSLAGGINEQFF.

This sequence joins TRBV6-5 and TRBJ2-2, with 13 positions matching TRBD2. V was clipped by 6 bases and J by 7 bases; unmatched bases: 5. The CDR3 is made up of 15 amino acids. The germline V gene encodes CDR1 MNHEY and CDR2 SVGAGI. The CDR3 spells CASRLAGGRGGELFF. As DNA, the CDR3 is TGTGCCAGCAGACTAGCGGGGGGGCGTGGCGGGGAGCTGTTTTTT.

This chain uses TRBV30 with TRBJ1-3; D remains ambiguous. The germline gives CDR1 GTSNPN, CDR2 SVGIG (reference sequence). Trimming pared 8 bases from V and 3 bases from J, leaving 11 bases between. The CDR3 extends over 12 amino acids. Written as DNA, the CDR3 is TGTGCCGGACTCCCACGTGGAAACACCATATATTTT. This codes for CAGLPRGNTIYF.

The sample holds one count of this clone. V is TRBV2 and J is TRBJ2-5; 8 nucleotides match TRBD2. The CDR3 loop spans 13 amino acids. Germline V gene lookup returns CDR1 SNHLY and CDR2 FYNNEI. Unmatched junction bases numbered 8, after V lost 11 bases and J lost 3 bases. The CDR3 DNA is TGTGCCCGAGAGGCACTAGCGGAAGAGACCCAGTACTTC. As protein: CAREALAEETQYF. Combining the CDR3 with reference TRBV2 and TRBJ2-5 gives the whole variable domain EPEVTQTPSHQVTQMGQEVILRCVPISNHLYFYWYRQILGQKVEFLVSFYNNEISEKSEIFDDQFSVERPDGSNFTLKIRSTKLEDSAMYFCAREALAEETQYFGPGTRLLVL.

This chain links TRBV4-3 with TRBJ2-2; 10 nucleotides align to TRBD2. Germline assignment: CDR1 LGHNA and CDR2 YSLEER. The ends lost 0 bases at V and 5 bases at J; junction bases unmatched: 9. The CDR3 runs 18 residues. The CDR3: CASSQDRERGGGTGELFF. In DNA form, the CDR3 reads TGCGCCAGCAGCCAAGATAGGGAGCGGGGGGGCGGGACCGGGGAGCTGTTTTTT.

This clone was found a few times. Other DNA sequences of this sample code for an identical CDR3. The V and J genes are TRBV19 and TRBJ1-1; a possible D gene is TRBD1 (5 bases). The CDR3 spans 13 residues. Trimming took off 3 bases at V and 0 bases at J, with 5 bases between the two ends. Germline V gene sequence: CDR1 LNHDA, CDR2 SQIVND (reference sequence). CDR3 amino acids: CASSIRVNTEAFF. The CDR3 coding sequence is TGTGCCAGTAGTATCAGGGTGAACACTGAAGCTTTCTTT. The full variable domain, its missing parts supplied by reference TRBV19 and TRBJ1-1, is DGGITQSPKYLFRKEGQNVTLSCEQNLNHDAMYWYRQDPGQGLRLIYYSQIVNDFQKGDIAEGYSVSREKKESFPLTVTSAQKNPTAFYLCASSIRVNTEAFFGQGTRLTVV.

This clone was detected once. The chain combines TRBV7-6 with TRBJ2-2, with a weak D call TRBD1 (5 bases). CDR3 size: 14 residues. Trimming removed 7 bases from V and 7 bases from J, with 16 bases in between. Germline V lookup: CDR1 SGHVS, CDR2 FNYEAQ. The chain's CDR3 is CASTPQRGGGELFF. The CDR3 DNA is TGTGCCAGCACCCCTCAAAGGGGTGGCGGGGAGCTGTTTTTT.

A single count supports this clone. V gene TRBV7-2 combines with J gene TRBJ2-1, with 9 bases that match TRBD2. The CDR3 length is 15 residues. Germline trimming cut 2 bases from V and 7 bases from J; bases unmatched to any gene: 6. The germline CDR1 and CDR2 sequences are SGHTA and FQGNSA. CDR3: CASSLQRGEGNEQFF. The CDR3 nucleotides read TGTGCCAGCAGCTTACAGCGGGGGGAAGGAAATGAGCAGTTCTTC.

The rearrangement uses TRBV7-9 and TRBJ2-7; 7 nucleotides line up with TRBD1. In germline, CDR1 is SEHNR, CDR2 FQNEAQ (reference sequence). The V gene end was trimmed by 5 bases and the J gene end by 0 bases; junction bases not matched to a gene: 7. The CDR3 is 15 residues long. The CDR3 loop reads CASSAPTGPSYEQYF. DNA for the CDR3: TGTGCCAGCAGCGCACCGACAGGGCCCTCCTACGAGCAGTACTTC.

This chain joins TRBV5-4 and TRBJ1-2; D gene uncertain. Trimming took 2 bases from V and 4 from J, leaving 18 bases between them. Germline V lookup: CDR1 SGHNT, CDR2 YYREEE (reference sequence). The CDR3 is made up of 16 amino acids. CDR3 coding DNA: TGTGCCAGCAGCTTATCTTCGAGGCGAACTACCTATGGCTACACCTTC. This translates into CASSLSSRRTTYGYTF.

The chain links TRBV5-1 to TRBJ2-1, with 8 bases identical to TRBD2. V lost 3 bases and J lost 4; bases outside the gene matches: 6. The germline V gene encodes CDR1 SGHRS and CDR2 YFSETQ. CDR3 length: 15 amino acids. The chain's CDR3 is CASSSGAGGYNEQFF. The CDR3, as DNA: TGCGCCAGCAGCTCGGGGGCGGGGGGATACAATGAGCAGTTCTTC. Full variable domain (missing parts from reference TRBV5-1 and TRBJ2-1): KAGVTQTPRYLIKTRGQQVTLSCSPISGHRSVSWYQQTPGQGLQFLFEYFSETQRNKGNFPGRFSGRQFSNSRSEMNVSTLELGDSALYLCASSSGAGGYNEQFFGPGTRLTVL.

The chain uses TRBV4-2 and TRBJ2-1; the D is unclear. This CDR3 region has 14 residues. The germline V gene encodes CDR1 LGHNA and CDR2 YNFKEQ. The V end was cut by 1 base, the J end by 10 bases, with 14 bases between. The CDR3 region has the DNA TGTGCCAGCAGCCAAGGTGCCAGAGCGAACGAGCAGTTCTTC. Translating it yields CASSQGARANEQFF.

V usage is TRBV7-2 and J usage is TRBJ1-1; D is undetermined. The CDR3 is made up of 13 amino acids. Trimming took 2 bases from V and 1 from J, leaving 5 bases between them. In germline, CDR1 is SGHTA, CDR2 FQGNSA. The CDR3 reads CASSLLWNTEAFF. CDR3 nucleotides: TGTGCCAGCAGCTTACTTTGGAACACTGAAGCTTTCTTT.

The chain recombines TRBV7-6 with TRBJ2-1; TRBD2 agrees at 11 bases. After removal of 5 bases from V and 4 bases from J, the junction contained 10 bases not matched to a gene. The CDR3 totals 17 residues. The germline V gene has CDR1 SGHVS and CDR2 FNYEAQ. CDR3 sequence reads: CASSARPLAGGYNEQFF. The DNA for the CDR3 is TGTGCCAGCAGCGCGAGACCTCTAGCGGGGGGTTACAATGAGCAGTTCTTC.

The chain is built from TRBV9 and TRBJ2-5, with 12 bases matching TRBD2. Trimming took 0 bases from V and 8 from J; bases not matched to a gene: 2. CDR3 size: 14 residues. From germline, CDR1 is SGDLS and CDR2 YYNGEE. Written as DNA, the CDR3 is TGTGCCAGCAGCGTAGGACTAGCGGGAGAAACCCAGTACTTC. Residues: CASSVGLAGETQYF.

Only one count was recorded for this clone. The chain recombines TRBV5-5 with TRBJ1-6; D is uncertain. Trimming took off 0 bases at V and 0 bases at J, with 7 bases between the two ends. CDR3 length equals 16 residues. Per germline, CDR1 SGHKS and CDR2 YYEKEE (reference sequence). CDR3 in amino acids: CASSLEPGSYNSPLHF. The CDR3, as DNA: TGTGCCAGCAGCTTGGAGCCGGGCTCCTATAATTCACCCCTCCACTTT.